The 8 T cell receptor beta chains below all came from one sample that was sequenced in a study of blood T cell repertoires in COVID-19. Profiling relied on immunoSEQ multiplex PCR, and the TCRdb table lists in-frame clones only, not all of them. The sample carries under 250,000 clones, roughly 86% recorded once. Sequencing input: peripheral blood. These receptor sequences come from an older man with acute or convalescent COVID-19.

The genes are TRBV7-9 and TRBJ1-1; D uncertain. Germline CDR1 SEHNR, CDR2 FQNEAQ (reference sequence). With 1 base removed from V and 1 base from J, the gap between germline ends came to 10 bases. The CDR3 loop spans 15 amino acids. For the CDR3, the DNA is TGTGCCAGCAGCTTAGAAGGACTTAAGAACACTGAAGCTTTCTTT. Its protein product is CASSLEGLKNTEAFF.

This chain connects TRBV11-2 to TRBJ1-1; perhaps TRBD1 as D (5 bases). Germline V CDR1 and CDR2: SGHAT, FQNNGV. This CDR3 has 13 residues. Trimming took off 5 bases at V and 3 bases at J, with 10 bases between the two ends. This CDR3 reads CASSIGGDTEAFF. The CDR3 bases are TGTGCCAGCAGCATTGGGGGGGACACTGAAGCTTTCTTT.

The rearrangement links TRBV19 to TRBJ2-1; 7 bases are a match to TRBD2. V trimming: 6 bases; J trimming: 2 bases; junction bases outside the gene matches: 7. The CDR3 loop spans 15 amino acids. Germline CDR1 and CDR2: LNHDA and SQIVND (reference sequence). CDR3 protein: CASSGREKTYNEQFF. The CDR3 DNA follows: TGTGCCAGTAGCGGGCGGGAGAAAACCTACAATGAGCAGTTCTTC.

The chain joins TRBV7-2 to TRBJ1-1; no definite D call. The germline V gene has CDR1 SGHTA and CDR2 FQGNSA. The CDR3 is 14 amino acids. Trimming removed 1 base at V and 11 bases at J, with 17 bases between. CDR3 nucleotides: TGTGCCAGCAGCTTAGGCTCAGATGCGGTCTGGGCTTTCTTT. It encodes CASSLGSDAVWAFF.

This clone has only one observation. The rearrangement uses TRBV7-2 and TRBJ2-7; 12 bases agree with TRBD2. The V gene's germline CDR1 is SGHTA and CDR2 FQGNSA. CDR3 length: 15 residues. V lost 6 bases, J lost 6 bases, and 9 bases stayed unmatched. CDR3 coding DNA: TGTGCCAGCAGGCCGACTAGCGGGAGCCGAGGCGAGCAGTACTTC. It codes for CASRPTSGSRGEQYF.

V is TRBV24-1 and J is TRBJ2-5, with D perhaps TRBD1 (5 bases). Trimming removed 1 base at V and 1 base at J, with 9 bases between. The CDR3 sequence is 15 residues long. Germline CDR1 KGHDR, CDR2 SFDVKD. The CDR3 is CATSDLSTGQETQYF. For the CDR3, the DNA is TGTGCCACCAGTGATTTATCCACAGGCCAAGAGACCCAGTACTTC.

This clone has just a few counts. The chain combines TRBV11-2 with TRBJ2-1; D not certain. V was clipped by 1 base and J by 8 bases, with 15 bases between them. In germline, CDR1 is SGHAT, CDR2 FQNNGV. The length of the CDR3 is 15 residues. CDR3 region: CASSLGQAPWDEQFF. Written as DNA, the CDR3 is TGTGCCAGCAGCTTAGGGCAGGCCCCCTGGGATGAGCAGTTCTTC.

The chain has TRBV27 and TRBJ1-6, with 9 bases matching TRBD1. Germline values: CDR1 MNHEY, CDR2 SMNVEV (reference sequence). J was trimmed by 9 bases and V by 4 bases; bases with no gene match: 7. CDR3 length: 15 residues. CDR3 region: CASSWDRDGVSPLHF. CDR3 DNA sequence: TGTGCCAGCAGTTGGGACAGGGACGGGGTTTCACCCCTCCACTTT.